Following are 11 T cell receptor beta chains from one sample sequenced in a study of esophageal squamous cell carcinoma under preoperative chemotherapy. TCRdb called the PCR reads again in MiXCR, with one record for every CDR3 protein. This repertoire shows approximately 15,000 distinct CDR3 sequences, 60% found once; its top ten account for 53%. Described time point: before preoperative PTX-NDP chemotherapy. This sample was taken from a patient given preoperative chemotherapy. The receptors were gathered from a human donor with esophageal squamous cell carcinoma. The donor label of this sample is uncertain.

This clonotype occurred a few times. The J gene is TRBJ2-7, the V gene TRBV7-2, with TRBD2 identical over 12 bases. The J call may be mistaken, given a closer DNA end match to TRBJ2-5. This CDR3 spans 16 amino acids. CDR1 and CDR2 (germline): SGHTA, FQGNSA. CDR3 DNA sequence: TGTGCCAGCAGCACCGGACTAGCGGGGCTTCAAGAGACCCAGTACTTC. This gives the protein CASSTGLAGLQETQYF.

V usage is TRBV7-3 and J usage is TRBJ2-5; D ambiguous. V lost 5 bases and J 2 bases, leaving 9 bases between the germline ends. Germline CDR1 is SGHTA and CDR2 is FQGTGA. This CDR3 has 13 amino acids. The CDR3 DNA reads TGTGCCAGCAGCGGCGGACGACAAGAGACCCAGTACTTC. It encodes CASSGGRQETQYF.

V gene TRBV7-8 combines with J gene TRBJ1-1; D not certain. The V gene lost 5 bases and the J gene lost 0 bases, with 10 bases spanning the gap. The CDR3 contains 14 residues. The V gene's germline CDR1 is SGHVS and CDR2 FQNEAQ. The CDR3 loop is CASSPGPMNTEAFF. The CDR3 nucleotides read TGTGCCAGCAGCCCCGGACCCATGAACACTGAAGCTTTCTTT.

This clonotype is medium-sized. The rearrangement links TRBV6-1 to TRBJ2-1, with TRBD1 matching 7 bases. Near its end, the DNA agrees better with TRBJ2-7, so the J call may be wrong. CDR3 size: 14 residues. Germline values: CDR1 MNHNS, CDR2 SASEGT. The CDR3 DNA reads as TGTGCCAGCAAACGAGGGACAGTCTCCTACGAGCAGTACTTC. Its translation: CASKRGTVSYEQYF.

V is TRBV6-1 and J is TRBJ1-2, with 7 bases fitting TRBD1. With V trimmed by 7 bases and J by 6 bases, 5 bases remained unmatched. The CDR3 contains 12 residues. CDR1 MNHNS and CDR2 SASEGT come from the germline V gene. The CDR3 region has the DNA TGTGCCAGCAAAGGAGGGGGCGATGGCTACACCTTC. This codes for CASKGGGDGYTF.

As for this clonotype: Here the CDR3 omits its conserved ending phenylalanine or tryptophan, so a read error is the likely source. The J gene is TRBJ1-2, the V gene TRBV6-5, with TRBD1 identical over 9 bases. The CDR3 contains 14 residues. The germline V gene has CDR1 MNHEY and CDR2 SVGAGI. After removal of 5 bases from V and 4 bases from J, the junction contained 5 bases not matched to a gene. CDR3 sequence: CASSPSTGGYGYTL. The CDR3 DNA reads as TGTGCCAGCAGTCCCTCGACAGGGGGCTATGGCTACACCTTA.

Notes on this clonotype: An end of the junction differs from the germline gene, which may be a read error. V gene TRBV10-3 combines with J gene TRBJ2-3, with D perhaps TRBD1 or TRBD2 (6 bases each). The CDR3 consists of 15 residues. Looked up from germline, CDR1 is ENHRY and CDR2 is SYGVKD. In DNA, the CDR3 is TGTGCCCGGGGCACCGAGGAGGGGGACACAGAGACGCAGTATTTT. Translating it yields CARGTEEGDTETQYF.

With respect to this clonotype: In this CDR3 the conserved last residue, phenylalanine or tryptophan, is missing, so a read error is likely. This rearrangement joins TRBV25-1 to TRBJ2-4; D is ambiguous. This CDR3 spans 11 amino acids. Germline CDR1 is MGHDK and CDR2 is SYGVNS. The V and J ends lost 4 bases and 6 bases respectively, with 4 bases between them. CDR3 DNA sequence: TGTGCCAGCAGTGCGGGAAACATTCAGTACCTC. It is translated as CASSAGNIQYL.

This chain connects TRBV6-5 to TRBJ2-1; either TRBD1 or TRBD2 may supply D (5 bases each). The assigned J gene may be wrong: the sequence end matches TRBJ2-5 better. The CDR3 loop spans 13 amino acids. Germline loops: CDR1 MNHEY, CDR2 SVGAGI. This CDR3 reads CASSWDGKDIQYF. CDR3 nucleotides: TGTGCCAGCAGTTGGGACGGAAAAGACATCCAGTACTTC.

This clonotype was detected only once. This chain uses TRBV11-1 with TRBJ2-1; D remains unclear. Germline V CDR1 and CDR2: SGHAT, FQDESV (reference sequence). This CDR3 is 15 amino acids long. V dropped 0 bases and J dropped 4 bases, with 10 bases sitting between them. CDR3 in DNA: TGTGCCAGCAGCTTAGCGAGACAAGGATACAATGAGCAGTTCTTC. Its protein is CASSLARQGYNEQFF.

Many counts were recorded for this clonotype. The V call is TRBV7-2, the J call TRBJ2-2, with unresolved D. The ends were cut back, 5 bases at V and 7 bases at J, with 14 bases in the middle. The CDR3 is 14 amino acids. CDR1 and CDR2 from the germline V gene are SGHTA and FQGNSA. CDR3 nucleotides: TGTGCCAGCAGCAGAGGACCGGCCCTCGGGGAGCTGTTTTTT. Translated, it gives CASSRGPALGELFF.